These 15 T cell receptor beta chains were sequenced from one sample in a study of T cell responses to AZD1222 COVID-19 vaccine. Sequenced by immunoSEQ multiplex PCR; TCRdb stores in-frame clones only, minus some. In the table there are roughly 72,000 clones, 88% of which are singletons. The input for sequencing was peripheral blood, taken 28 days after the second dose of the MenACWY control vaccine. Receptors were obtained from an adult who received the MenACWY meningococcal vaccine as a control.

The rearrangement joins TRBV6-6 to TRBJ2-5, with 12 bases fitting TRBD2. With V trimmed by 6 bases and J by 2 bases, 4 bases remained unmatched. This CDR3 has 15 amino acids. Germline values: CDR1 MNHNY, CDR2 SVGAGI (reference sequence). Here the CDR3 DNA reads TGTGCCAGCAGACCGACTAGCGGGGGACAAGAGACCCAGTACTTC. Amino acid sequence: CASRPTSGGQETQYF.

The chain joins TRBV6-5 to TRBJ1-2; D perhaps matches TRBD1 (6 bases). This CDR3 comprises 13 residues. Germline values: CDR1 MNHEY, CDR2 SVGAGI. The V and J ends lost 6 bases and 2 bases respectively, with 10 bases between them. Written as DNA, the CDR3 is TGTGCCAGCAGCCTACAGGGAAACTATGGCTACACCTTC. Translating gives CASSLQGNYGYTF.

This chain uses TRBV10-3 with TRBJ1-2, with 10 bases matching TRBD1. Germline CDR1 ENHRY, CDR2 SYGVKD. This CDR3 is built from 12 residues. Losses at the gene ends were 10 bases for V and 7 bases for J; bases not matched to a gene: 6. This CDR3 is CATRQGARGYTF. DNA for the CDR3: TGTGCCACCAGACAGGGGGCCCGTGGCTACACCTTC.

The chain joins TRBV24-1 to TRBJ1-1, with a tentative D call TRBD1 (6 bases). The germline CDR1 and CDR2 sequences are KGHDR and SFDVKD. This CDR3 has 16 amino acids. Trimming removed 7 bases at V and 5 bases at J, with 22 bases between. The CDR3 sequence is CATRGVAGAPRTEAFF. The CDR3, as DNA: TGTGCCACCAGGGGGGTGGCGGGGGCGCCGAGGACTGAAGCTTTCTTT.

This sequence joins TRBV5-4 and TRBJ2-2, with a possible D match to TRBD2 (6 bases). V was clipped by 0 bases and J by 1 base, with 7 bases between them. This CDR3 region has 15 residues. The V gene's germline CDR1 is SGHNT and CDR2 YYREEE (reference sequence). The CDR3 DNA is TGTGCCAGCAGCTTGGCCGGGGGGAACACCGGGGAGCTGTTTTTT. The encoded protein is CASSLAGGNTGELFF.

V and J are TRBV2 and TRBJ2-5, with D tentatively TRBD1 (6 bases). The ends were cut back, 3 bases at V and 5 bases at J, with 10 bases in the middle. This CDR3 has 13 residues. Germline V gives CDR1 SNHLY, CDR2 FYNNEI. The CDR3 region has the DNA TGTGCCAGCAGTGACTGGACAGTGGAGACCCAGTACTTC. As protein: CASSDWTVETQYF.

The chain carries TRBV7-9 and TRBJ2-5; 8 bases match TRBD1. Germline assignment: CDR1 SEHNR and CDR2 FQNEAQ (reference sequence). The CDR3 is 14 amino acids. J was trimmed by 1 base and V by 7 bases; bases with no gene match: 5. Here the CDR3 DNA reads TGTGCCAGCACCCTGACAGGGGCCCAAGAGACCCAGTACTTC. Protein product: CASTLTGAQETQYF.

This clone was seen more than once but under ten times. V and J are TRBV7-9 and TRBJ2-7, with D unclear. In germline, CDR1 is SEHNR, CDR2 FQNEAQ (reference sequence). The CDR3 has 15 residues. Trimming removed 5 bases from V and 0 bases from J, with 14 bases in between. CDR3 bases: TGTGCCAGCAGCCAAGGCGTCGAGAGCTCCTACGAGCAGTACTTC. Translated: CASSQGVESSYEQYF.

The rearrangement joins TRBV4-3 to TRBJ1-6, with 8 bases aligning to TRBD1. The CDR3 runs 15 residues. Germline V gene sequence: CDR1 LGHNA, CDR2 YSLEER. Germline trimming cut 0 bases from V and 10 bases from J; bases unmatched to any gene: 5. The CDR3 DNA reads TGCGCCAGCAGCCAAGATGCAGGGGGCTTCTCACCCCTCCACTTT. Translation: CASSQDAGGFSPLHF.

Of note for this clone: Other DNA variants within this sample encode the same CDR3. The rearrangement joins TRBV30 to TRBJ2-3; the D is unclear. Germline CDR1 is GTSNPN and CDR2 is SVGIG (reference sequence). V was clipped by 1 base and J by 1 base, with 6 bases between them. The CDR3 has 13 amino acids. CDR3 loop: CAWSGRGTDTQYF. In DNA, the CDR3 is TGTGCCTGGAGTGGTAGGGGCACAGATACGCAGTATTTT.

The chain is built from TRBV12-3 or TRBV12-4 and TRBJ1-3; tentatively, D is TRBD1 (5 bases). The V end was cut by 6 bases, the J end by 4 bases, with 10 bases between. There are 13 residues in the CDR3. CDR3 sequence reads: CASRGDVGNTIYF. The CDR3 region has the DNA TGTGCCAGCAGGGGGGACGTCGGAAACACCATATATTTT.

The genes are TRBV7-9 and TRBJ1-4; possibly TRBD1 for D (5 bases). The CDR3 sequence is 13 residues long. Deletions cut 7 bases from V and 3 bases from J, with 9 bases between. Germline CDR1 reads SEHNR; CDR2 reads FQNEAQ (reference sequence). The DNA for the CDR3 is TGTGCCAGCACCGGGGGACCTAATGAAAAACTGTTTTTT. Residues: CASTGGPNEKLFF.

The rearrangement links TRBV10-2 to TRBJ2-7; 8 bases agree with TRBD1. CDR1 is WSHSY and CDR2 is SAAADI in the germline V gene. The length of the CDR3 is 14 residues. The V and J ends lost 8 bases and 2 bases, in that order; junction bases with no gene match: 8. In DNA form, the CDR3 reads TGCGCCAGCGGGGTAGTGGACAGGGCCTACGAGCAGTACTTC. Amino acids: CASGVVDRAYEQYF.

V gene TRBV7-9 combines with J gene TRBJ2-1; 8 bases map to TRBD2. Losses at the gene ends were 5 bases for V and 4 bases for J; bases not matched to a gene: 7. Germline CDR1 reads SEHNR; CDR2 reads FQNEAQ (reference sequence). The CDR3 loop spans 15 amino acids. The CDR3: CASSPGLAGYNEQFF. The CDR3 DNA is TGTGCCAGCAGCCCCGGGTTAGCGGGGTACAATGAGCAGTTCTTC. Combining the CDR3 with reference TRBV7-9 and TRBJ2-1 gives the whole variable domain DTGVSQNPRHKITKRGQNVTFRCDPISEHNRLYWYRQTLGQGPEFLTYFQNEAQLEKSRLLSDRFSAERPKGSFSTLEIQRTEQGDSAMYLCASSPGLAGYNEQFFGPGTRLTVL.

The chain has TRBV12-3 or TRBV12-4 and TRBJ1-4; no clear D. Trimming left V 1 base short and J 7 bases short, with 7 bases between. This CDR3 has 13 residues. CDR3 sequence: CASSLVASEKLFF. CDR3 nucleotides: TGTGCCAGCAGTTTAGTCGCGAGTGAAAAACTGTTTTTT.